The clone carrying this TCR beta chain was observed a single time. The data derive from a study of shared clonotypes between healthy human individuals. Once extracted for a subset, genomic DNA was divided evenly among several immunoSEQ plates. For sorted subsets, approximately 200 ng DNA per replicate equaled 30,000 or so T cell genomes. Using immunoSEQ multiplex PCR, the repertoire was profiled, and TCRdb retains in-frame clones only, with some absent. This repertoire shows about 1 million clones, approximately 68% found once; its top ten account for roughly 1.5%. CDR3 size: 13 residues. In germline, CDR1 is LNHDA, CDR2 SQIVND (reference sequence). V was clipped by 5 bases and J by 2 bases, with 10 bases between them. All donors were healthy HIV-negative adults lacking recent acute infections or vaccinations.

This receptor was obtained from a man between 18 and 35 years old in good health. The sequenced material came from memory CD4+ T cells sorted from blood. Subset given: CD45RA-negative fraction. The chain carries TRBV19 and TRBJ2-7, with D hard to call. In nucleotides, the CDR3 is TGTGCCAGTAGTTTGGGCTTTACCTACGAGCAGTACTTC. Its protein product is CASSLGFTYEQYF. Full variable domain (missing parts from reference TRBV19 and TRBJ2-7): DGGITQSPKYLFRKEGQNVTLSCEQNLNHDAMYWYRQDPGQGLRLIYYSQIVNDFQKGDIAEGYSVSREKKESFPLTVTSAQKNPTAFYLCASSLGFTYEQYFGPGTRLTVT.